This T cell receptor beta chain was obtained from a study of tumor and adjacent non-tumor tissue in lung cancer. Background on the study: Histology: about a dozen adenocarcinoma, a couple of squamous cell carcinoma, 1 small cell lung cancer.

Trimming took 6 bases from V and 4 from J; bases not matched to a gene: 7. The CDR3 has 15 residues. The germline V gene has CDR1 MNHEY and CDR2 SVGEGT. Concerning this clonotype: Its antigen is still unknown. One base away lies a much larger clone, so this may be a sequencing read error. Here the CDR3 omits its conserved ending phenylalanine or tryptophan, so a read error is the likely source.

The template was RNA from unsorted bulk tissue. More than 3 cm separated this lung sample from the edge of the tumor. Study results and limitations: Top 100 clones took a larger repertoire share in normal lung. Patients with more diverse tumor TCRs had worse survival.

A modified ARM-PCR protocol with three rounds of nested PCR amplified TCRbeta. TCRdb re-derived calls from the multiplex PCR reads in MiXCR, one entry per CDR3 protein. The data contain some 70,000 distinct CDR3 sequences, approximately 68% of them singletons. Sample: distant non-tumor lung tissue. This chain uses TRBV6-2 or TRBV6-3 with TRBJ2-1; TRBD1 agrees at 9 bases. The TCR sequence derives from a woman aged 50 to 60 with non-small cell lung cancer. The CDR3 here is CASSWGQGGYNEQFS. CDR3 DNA: TGTGCCAGCAGCTGGGGACAGGGCGGGTACAATGAGCAGTTCTCC.